This T cell receptor (beta chain) was retrieved from a study of a mutant IDH1 vaccine in newly diagnosed glioma. Whole-study context: Previous treatment comprised radiotherapy, temozolomide, or both, mostly both.

Profiled with immunoSEQ multiplex PCR; TCRdb holds only in-frame clones, not every one. The table shows tens of thousands of clones, with 90% to 95% occurring only once. Documented time point: baseline, week 1 (first vaccination visit). Described treatment: pre-vaccination baseline after standard-of-care therapy. There were new WHO grade 3 or 4 astrocytomas in the donors, and these were IDH1-mutant and ATRX-lost. CDR1 is KGHSH and CDR2 is LQKENI in the germline V gene. V lost 2 bases and J 0 bases, leaving 13 bases between the germline ends. This CDR3 has 16 residues. This specimen consisted of PBMCs, obtained from a glioma patient treated with radiotherapy, temozolomide or both. This TCR derives from a young man with glioma. V usage is TRBV18 and J usage is TRBJ1-1; D uncertain. The CDR3 DNA reads TGTGCCAGCTCACCAAAAGTCCGGGGTATGAACACTGAAGCTTTCTTT. Translation: CASSPKVRGMNTEAFF.